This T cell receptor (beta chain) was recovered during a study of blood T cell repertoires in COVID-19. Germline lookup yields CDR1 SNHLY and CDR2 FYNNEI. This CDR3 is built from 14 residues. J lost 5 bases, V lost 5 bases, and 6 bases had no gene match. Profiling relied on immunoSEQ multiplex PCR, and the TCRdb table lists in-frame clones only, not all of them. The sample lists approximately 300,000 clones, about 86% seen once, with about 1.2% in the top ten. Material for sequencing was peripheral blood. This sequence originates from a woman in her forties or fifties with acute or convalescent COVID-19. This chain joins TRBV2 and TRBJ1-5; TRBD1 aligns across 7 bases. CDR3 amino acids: CASSLQGPDQPQHF. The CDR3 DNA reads TGTGCCAGCAGTTTACAGGGGCCGGATCAGCCCCAGCATTTT.